This paragraph reports one T cell receptor (beta chain). Its antigen is not yet known. No base quality information exists; no much larger clone differs at one position. The sample has other DNA sequences that encode this CDR3 too. This record belongs to a study of cytomegalovirus exposure and HLA in healthy donors listed by TCRdb under 2017. Regarding the complete study: An earlier analysis of approximately 640 of the donors reported 276 Gb of sequence data and about 100 million unique TCR beta sequences from 150 million to 200 million T cells. Approximately 300 gigabases of sequencing data and tens of millions of unique TCR sequences made up an early release that covered roughly 670 HLA-typed donors. The genetic ancestry cluster associated with self-reported Caucasian donors included over 65% of the approximately 400 genotyped donors. The aim of the study was to test whether cataloging public T cell receptors could identify signatures of past pathogen exposure. The study used immunosequencing to profile the T cell repertoires of under 700 subjects and linked those repertoires to cytomegalovirus serostatus. Along with the roughly 700-subject first cohort, a separate validation cohort of approximately 110 different subjects was used. To predict cytomegalovirus infection status, the study brought together high-throughput TCR immunosequencing, statistical association of individual TCRs with disease status, and machine learning. A later analysis re-analyzed previously published TCR beta repertoires from hundreds of donors and added high-resolution HLA genotyping to study TCR occurrence patterns. The later analysis used no new phenotypic data to find candidate immune exposures, relying instead on TCR beta sequences and their occurrence across donors. An earlier analysis of approximately 580 of the donors used high-throughput TCR beta sequencing to judge whether each TCR beta V gene segment behaved as functional or pseudogenic. Donor age, sex, ethnicity and CMV serostatus were compiled alongside the repertoire data. A later genetic analysis took genome-wide SNP genotypes for about three fifths of the roughly 700 donors and used that subset as a discovery cohort. All discovery cohort repertoires had been generated on a single sequencing platform. Class I and class II HLA loci were covered by the typing at four-digit resolution. Typing coverage differed by locus: A, B, C, DRB1 and DQB1 were typed in about 629-640 donors, DQA1 in about 560, DPA1 in some 610, and DPB1 in approximately 450. Four or five DR-DQ haplotypes were handled as single units for association and clustering because linkage in the cohort was strong. Among about 390 genotyped donors of the cohort, an average of about 240,000 unique TCR beta nucleotide sequences were sequenced per donor, about a sixth of them non-productive.

In total, 630 or so healthy bone marrow donors made up the cohort. At the time of sampling, every cohort member was nominally healthy, though immune exposures that went unrecorded were likely present. Of the 600 to 750 cohort members, approximately 290 had a positive CMV serostatus and about 360 had a negative one, while no CMV serostatus was recorded for the donor. Each donor provided a peripheral blood sample, and peripheral blood mononuclear cells were used for TCR beta sequencing. The Qiagen DNeasy Blood Extraction Kit was used to extract genomic DNA from the blood cell samples. Findings and caveats that apply to the study as a whole: In an earlier analysis of around 600 of the donors, most TCR beta V segments were observed in productive rearrangements about 87% or about 30% of the time, broadly matching IMGT annotations. Because HLA typing was unavailable for some donors at each locus, only the typed subset was used in association tests. A few of the identified cytomegalovirus-associated TCR beta chains were confirmed in vitro to be specific for cytomegalovirus antigens. A later analysis found that most CMV-associated TCR beta chains appeared HLA-restricted, with HLA associations seemingly driven largely by CMV exposure. A further reported finding was that TCR beta sequences accurately predicted the HLA-A and HLA-B alleles for most subjects in the first cohort. In a later genetic analysis, a missense DCLRE1C variant was associated with V-gene and J-gene trimming of TCR beta chains, and the association was replicated in an independent cohort. For the cohort, immune exposure information was limited to CMV serostatus. In a later analysis, the rate of TCR association differed among HLA loci, with DRB1 alleles having the most associated TCRs and HLA-C alleles having the fewest. Presence/absence analyses assumed roughly uniform sequencing depth across donors, an assumption that may not hold. The classifier was reported to diagnose cytomegalovirus status with high specificity and sensitivity in both the original cohort and the validation cohort. In the study, some 160 TCR beta chains were listed as associated with cytomegalovirus. Most TCR sequences were seen in very few donors, while some public TCRs were found in many individuals. The sequencing pipeline was judged likely to have produced a cluster of highly shared sequence variants as a technical artifact. This cohort had only TCR beta chains sequenced, and the lack of alpha or paired-chain data limited which features could be detected. Several of the top co-occurrence clusters appeared to be linked to parvovirus B19, influenza, CMV and Epstein-Barr virus, according to a later analysis. A later genetic analysis reported fewer N-insertions in productive TCRs among donors in an Asian-associated ancestry cluster than the roughly 640-donor mean. Because counts were too low, some 17 rarely observed V segments, including chromosome 9 orphons, were left out of the earlier analysis of 587 of the donors. It was suggested by the authors that the approach could potentially be generalized to other disease states and immunological phenotypes. Assigning TCR associations to individual alleles was difficult when HLA alleles, especially DR and DQ, strongly co-occurred. In a later analysis, HLA-associated TCR beta chains showed more clonal expansion and lower generation probabilities than non-associated chains that were equally common. Some IMGT-functional V segments, including TRBV6-2 and TRBV6-3, could not be distinguished by the 87-base-pair reads and were therefore excluded. A later analysis associated about 17,000 TCR beta sequences with specific HLA alleles at a false discovery rate of 0.05. Correlated functional status among segregating V segments might reflect linkage disequilibrium, but an unknown experimental factor could not be ruled out.

Sequences MNHEY (CDR1) and SMNVEV (CDR2) are obtained from the germline V gene (reference sequence). The CDR3, from cysteine to phenylalanine, totals 12 residues. Only CDR3 DNA remains: 36 bases, in frame from the first base. The V and J ends are trimmed by 3 bases and 4 bases, leaving 7 bases between them. Preparation of the library involved the immunoSEQ multiplex PCR assay. For the multiplex PCR, a mixture combining 60 forward primers for TCR Vbeta segments and 13 reverse primers for TCR Jbeta segments was used. Amplification of the CDR3 region of rearranged TCR beta genes was performed with a multiplex PCR assay on genomic DNA. On the Illumina HiSeq System, the amplified TCR beta libraries were sequenced as 87-base-pair reads. For the original study's pipeline: Across the 500 to 750 repertoires, a later analysis counted tens of millions of unique TCR beta chains, some 11 million of which were shared by at least two donors. A nearest-neighbor algorithm error-corrected the raw reads and collapsed the reads into unique sequences, merging closely related sequences to remove PCR and sequencing errors. CDR3 sequences were aligned to IMGT reference sequences to assign V, D and J gene segments. For a sequence to be retained, a match of at least six nucleotides to both a V gene segment and a J gene segment was required. Rearrangements were classified as productive when the CDR3 lacked stop codons and remained in frame with V and J, and all other rearrangements were classified as non-productive. CDR3 was defined by IMGT convention, running from the second conserved V-encoded cysteine to the conserved J-encoded phenylalanine. Sequences without an unambiguous match to a single V gene segment were excluded from the earlier analysis of a few hundred of the donors. An earlier analysis of 500 to 700 of the donors classified V segments as functional when productive rearrangements were above 56.7% and as segregating when the standard deviation between donors was above 5%. A statistical classification framework was built to diagnose cytomegalovirus status from the catalog of TCR beta chain sequences. A later analysis assigned V and J genes by comparing TCR nucleotide sequences with IMGT/GENE-DB human TR gene sequences. A later analysis assigned CDR3 sequences and most-parsimonious VDJ recombination scenarios with the TCRdist pipeline. In a later analysis, every TCR beta chain was defined by the combination of its CDR3 amino acid sequence and its V-gene family, and reads without a unique V-gene family were dropped. To address suspected cross-contamination and a sequencing artifact, a later analysis removed roughly 640 highly shared, low-generation-probability nucleotide sequences. In a later analysis, a clonal expansion index for each public chain was calculated from normalized within-repertoire ranks of inferred template counts. In a later analysis, generation probabilities were computed using a VDJ recombination model fitted to out-of-frame rearrangements, and the results were checked against IGoR. In a later analysis, hypergeometric tests were used to score TCR-TCR, TCR-HLA and TCR-CMV co-occurrence, with a repertoire-size bias correction applied to TCR pairs. To estimate false discovery rates, a later analysis permuted the HLA or CMV assignments 20 times. A later analysis grouped co-occurring TCRs with DBSCAN, adding TCRdist sequence similarity when clustering within HLA-allele-positive subsets. For co-occurrence clustering, repertoires with fewer than 30,000 or more than 120,000 public chains were excluded, along with four to six repertoires with anomalous nucleotide sharing. In its TCRdb copy, this immuneACCESS table keeps in-frame sequences only and misses some clones. Where compared with another copy, unresolved V genes explain less than half of these, and the others have no known cause. From that table come the V and J calls and clone size; the DNA was used to work out D and trimming. In all, the sample holds some 150,000 clones, and roughly 83% of those were seen once. Of the sample, 3.5% is held by the ten largest clones.

This TCR derives from a human donor in good health. The rearranged segments are TRBV27 and TRBJ2-7; the D region possibly corresponds to TRBD2 (5 bases align). The sequenced sample was PBMCs. For the CDR3, the sequence is CASSLGGYEQYF. The nucleotide sequence is given as TGTGCCAGCAGTTTGGGCGGGTACGAGCAGTACTTC.